The present TCR beta chain was sequenced within a study of cytomegalovirus exposure and HLA in healthy donors (dated by TCRdb to 2017 to 2019). Some background on the complete study: An earlier analysis of approximately 640 of the donors reported about 250 Gb of sequence data and 100 million to 130 million unique TCR beta sequences from 150 million to 200 million T cells. Donor age, sex, ethnicity and CMV serostatus were compiled alongside the repertoire data. HLA typing included class I and class II loci at four-digit resolution. The number of typed donors differed by locus: about 629-640 for A, B, C, DRB1 and DQB1; approximately 520 for DQA1; 606 for DPA1; and around 470 for DPB1. Genome-wide SNP genotypes for about three fifths of the 666 donors were used in a later genetic analysis, which treated that subset as a discovery cohort. The genetic ancestry cluster associated with self-reported Caucasian donors included 81% of the 398 genotyped donors. To study patterns of TCR occurrence, a later analysis re-analyzed previously published TCR beta repertoires from around 670 donors and added high-resolution HLA genotyping. An earlier analysis of some 500 of the donors used high-throughput TCR beta sequencing to judge whether each TCR beta V gene segment behaved as functional or pseudogenic. Rather than drawing on any new phenotypic data, the later analysis identified candidate immune exposures from TCR beta sequences and the way those sequences occurred across donors. An early release covering roughly 600 HLA-typed donors comprised about 300 gigabases of sequencing data and roughly 86 million unique TCR sequences. Several DR-DQ haplotypes were treated as single units for association and clustering because of strong linkage in the cohort. In addition to the first cohort of roughly 670 subjects, a separate validation cohort of 120 different subjects was used. All discovery cohort repertoires had been generated using a single sequencing platform. The study aimed to test whether cataloging public T cell receptors could reveal signatures of past pathogen exposure. High-throughput TCR immunosequencing, statistical association of individual TCRs with disease status, and machine learning were combined to predict cytomegalovirus infection status. The study used immunosequencing to profile the T cell repertoires of around 600 subjects and linked those repertoires to cytomegalovirus serostatus. On average, 235,054 unique TCR beta nucleotide sequences were sequenced per donor among a few hundred genotyped donors of the cohort, with around 19% of those sequences being non-productive. The full study reports these points: The authors suggested that the approach could potentially be generalized to other disease states and immunological phenotypes. Broadly in line with IMGT annotations, most TCR beta V segments showed up in productive rearrangements about 87% or about 30% of the time in an earlier analysis of about 500 of the donors. Across donors, most TCR sequences were observed very rarely, whereas some public TCRs were present in many individuals. In a later analysis, HLA-associated TCR beta chains showed more clonal expansion and lower generation probabilities than non-associated chains that were equally common. A few of the identified cytomegalovirus-associated TCR beta chains were confirmed in vitro to be specific for cytomegalovirus antigens. Some IMGT-functional V segments, including TRBV6-2 and TRBV6-3, could not be told apart with the 87-base-pair reads, so those segments were excluded. A cluster of highly shared sequence variants was judged likely to represent a technical artifact of the sequencing pipeline. Sequencing depth was assumed to be roughly uniform across donors in the presence/absence analyses, though that assumption may not hold. A later analysis found that TCR association rates varied across HLA loci, with DRB1 alleles showing the most associated TCRs and HLA-C alleles the fewest. Because HLA typing was missing for some donors at each locus, association tests included only the typed subset. In both the original and validation cohorts, the classifier was reported to diagnose cytomegalovirus status with high specificity and sensitivity. Assigning TCR associations to individual alleles was difficult when HLA alleles, especially DR and DQ, strongly co-occurred. The study gave a list of more than 150 TCR beta chains associated with cytomegalovirus. This cohort had only TCR beta chains sequenced, and the lack of alpha or paired-chain data limited which features could be detected. According to a later genetic analysis, donors in an Asian-associated ancestry cluster had fewer N-insertions in productive TCRs than the approximately 630-donor mean. The earlier analysis of 450 to 700 of the donors excluded roughly 16 rarely observed V segments, including chromosome 9 orphons, because counts were too low. A later analysis found that most CMV-associated TCR beta chains appeared HLA-restricted, with HLA associations seemingly driven largely by CMV exposure. Several of the top co-occurrence clusters appeared to be linked to parvovirus B19, influenza, CMV and Epstein-Barr virus, according to a later analysis. A later genetic analysis associated a missense DCLRE1C variant with V-gene and J-gene trimming of TCR beta chains, and an independent cohort replicated the association. Specific HLA alleles were associated with over 15,000 TCR beta sequences at a false discovery rate of 0.05 in a later analysis. A further reported finding was that TCR beta sequences accurately predicted the HLA-A and HLA-B alleles for most subjects in the first cohort. Correlated functional status among segregating V segments might be attributable to linkage disequilibrium, but an unknown experimental factor could not be ruled out. For the cohort, immune exposure information was limited to CMV serostatus.

V is trimmed back by 0 bases and J by 3 bases, and the junction contains 4 bases that no gene match accounts for. As encoded in the germline V gene, CDR1 is SGDLS while CDR2 is YYNGEE. Taken from cysteine to phenylalanine, the CDR3 has 17 residues. Just CDR3 DNA is preserved here, 51 bases in frame from base 1. The cohort consisted of 650 to 700 healthy bone marrow donors. Cohort members were all nominally healthy when sampled, although unrecorded immune exposures were likely present. The donor tested CMV seronegative and was one of the 352 seronegative cohort members. Each donor provided a peripheral blood sample, and peripheral blood mononuclear cells were used for TCR beta sequencing. The Qiagen DNeasy Blood Extraction Kit was used to extract genomic DNA from the blood cell samples. The library was produced with the immunoSEQ multiplex PCR assay. For the multiplex PCR, a mixture combining 60 forward primers for TCR Vbeta segments and 13 reverse primers for TCR Jbeta segments was used. Amplification of the CDR3 region of rearranged TCR beta genes was performed with a multiplex PCR assay on genomic DNA. Amplified TCR beta libraries were sequenced as 87-base-pair reads on the Illumina HiSeq System. Per the original workflow: Across the 640 or so repertoires, a later analysis counted 80 million or so unique TCR beta chains, 9.5 million to 12 million of which were shared by at least two donors. A nearest-neighbor algorithm error-corrected the raw reads and collapsed the reads into unique sequences, merging closely related sequences to remove PCR and sequencing errors. V, D and J gene segments were assigned by aligning CDR3 sequences to IMGT reference sequences. For a sequence to be retained, at least a six-nucleotide match to both a V gene segment and a J gene segment was required. A rearrangement was called productive if the CDR3 had no stop codons and remained in frame with V and J, and every other rearrangement was called non-productive. CDR3 was defined by IMGT convention, running from the second conserved V-encoded cysteine to the conserved J-encoded phenylalanine. The earlier analysis of about 620 of the donors excluded sequences that lacked an unambiguous match to a single V gene segment. An earlier analysis of a few hundred of the donors classified V segments as functional when productive rearrangements were above 56.7% and as segregating when the standard deviation between donors was above 5%. To diagnose cytomegalovirus status from the catalog of TCR beta chain sequences, a statistical classification framework was built. V and J gene assignment, in a later analysis, came from comparing TCR nucleotide sequences with IMGT/GENE-DB human TR gene sequences. In a later analysis, CDR3 sequences and most-parsimonious VDJ recombination scenarios were assigned using the TCRdist pipeline. A later analysis defined each TCR beta chain by its CDR3 amino acid sequence plus V-gene family, and excluded reads lacking a unique V-gene family. In a later analysis, 500 to 650 highly shared, low-generation-probability nucleotide sequences were removed to address suspected cross-contamination and a sequencing artifact. In a later analysis, a clonal expansion index for each public chain was calculated from normalized within-repertoire ranks of inferred template counts. Generation probabilities in a later analysis came from a VDJ recombination model fitted to out-of-frame rearrangements, and those results were checked against IGoR. In a later analysis, TCR-TCR, TCR-HLA and TCR-CMV co-occurrence was scored with hypergeometric tests, and a repertoire-size bias correction was applied to TCR pairs. False discovery rates were estimated in a later analysis by permuting HLA or CMV assignments 20 times. In a later analysis, co-occurring TCRs were grouped using DBSCAN, and TCRdist sequence similarity was added for clustering within HLA-allele-positive subsets. Repertoires with fewer than 30,000 or more than 120,000 public chains, plus five repertoires with anomalous nucleotide sharing, were excluded from co-occurrence clustering. In TCRdb, the immuneACCESS table is reduced to in-frame sequences with V and J assigned. These tables do not hold every clone; where another copy was compared, an unresolved V gene accounts for under half, and the others remain unexplained. That table furnishes V, J and clone size, whereas the DNA furnished D and trimming. The sample profile shows some 150,000 clones; more than 60% of them were found once. The ten largest make up 3.5% to 5% of the sample.

With regard to this clone: Its antigen remains undetermined. No base quality information exists; no much larger clone differs at one position.

The sequence was obtained from a man in his forties in good health and CMV-seronegative. Specimen: PBMCs. The chain joins TRBV9 to TRBJ2-5, with 14 bases aligning to TRBD2. The CDR3 corresponds to CASSVATGLAGEETQYF. The bases read TGTGCCAGCAGCGTAGCTACGGGACTAGCGGGAGAAGAGACCCAGTACTTC.